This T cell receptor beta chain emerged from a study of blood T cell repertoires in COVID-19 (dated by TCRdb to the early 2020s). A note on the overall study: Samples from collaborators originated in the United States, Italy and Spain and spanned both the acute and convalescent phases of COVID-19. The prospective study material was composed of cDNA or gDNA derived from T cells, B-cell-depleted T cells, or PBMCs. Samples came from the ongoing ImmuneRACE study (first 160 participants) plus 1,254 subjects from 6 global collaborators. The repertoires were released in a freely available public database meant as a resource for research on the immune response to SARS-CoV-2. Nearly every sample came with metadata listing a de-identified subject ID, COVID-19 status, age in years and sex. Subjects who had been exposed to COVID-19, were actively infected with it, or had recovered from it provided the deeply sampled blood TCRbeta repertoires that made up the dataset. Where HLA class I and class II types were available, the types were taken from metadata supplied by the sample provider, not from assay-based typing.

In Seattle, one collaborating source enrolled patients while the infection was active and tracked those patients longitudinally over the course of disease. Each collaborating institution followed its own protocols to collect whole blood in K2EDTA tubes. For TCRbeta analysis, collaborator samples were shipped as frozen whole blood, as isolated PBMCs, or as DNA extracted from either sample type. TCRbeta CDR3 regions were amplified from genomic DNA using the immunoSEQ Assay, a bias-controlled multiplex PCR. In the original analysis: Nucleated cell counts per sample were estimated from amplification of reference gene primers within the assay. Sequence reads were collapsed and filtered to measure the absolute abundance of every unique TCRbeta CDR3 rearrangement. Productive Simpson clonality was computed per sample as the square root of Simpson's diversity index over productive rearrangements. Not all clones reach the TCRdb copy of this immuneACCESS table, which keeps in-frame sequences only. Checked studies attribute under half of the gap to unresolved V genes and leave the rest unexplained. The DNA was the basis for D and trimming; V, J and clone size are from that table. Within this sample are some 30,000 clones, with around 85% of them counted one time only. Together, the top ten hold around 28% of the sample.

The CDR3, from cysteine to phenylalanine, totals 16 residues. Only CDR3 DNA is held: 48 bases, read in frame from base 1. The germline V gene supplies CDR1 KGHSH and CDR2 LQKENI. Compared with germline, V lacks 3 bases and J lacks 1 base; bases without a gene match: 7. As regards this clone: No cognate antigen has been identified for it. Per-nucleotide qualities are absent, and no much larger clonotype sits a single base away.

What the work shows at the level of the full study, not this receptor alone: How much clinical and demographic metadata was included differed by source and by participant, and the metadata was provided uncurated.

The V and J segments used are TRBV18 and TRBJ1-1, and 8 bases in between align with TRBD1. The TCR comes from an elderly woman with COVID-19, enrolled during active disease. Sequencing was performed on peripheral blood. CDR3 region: CASSPGQGAGNTEAFF. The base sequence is TGTGCCAGCTCACCGGGGCAGGGGGCAGGGAACACTGAAGCTTTCTTT.